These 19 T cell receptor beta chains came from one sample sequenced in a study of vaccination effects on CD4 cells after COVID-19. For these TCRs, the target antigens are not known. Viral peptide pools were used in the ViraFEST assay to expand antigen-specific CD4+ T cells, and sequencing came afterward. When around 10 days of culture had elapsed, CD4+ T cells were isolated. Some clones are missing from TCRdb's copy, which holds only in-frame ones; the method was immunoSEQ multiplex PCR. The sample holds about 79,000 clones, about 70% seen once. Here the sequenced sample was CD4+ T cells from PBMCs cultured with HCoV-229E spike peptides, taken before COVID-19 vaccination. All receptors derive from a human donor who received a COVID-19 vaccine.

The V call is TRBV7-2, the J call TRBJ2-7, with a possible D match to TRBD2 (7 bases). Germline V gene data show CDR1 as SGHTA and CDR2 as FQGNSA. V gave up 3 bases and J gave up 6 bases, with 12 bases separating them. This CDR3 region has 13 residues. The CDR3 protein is CASSLTRGAEQYV. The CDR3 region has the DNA TGTGCCAGCAGCTTGACACGGGGGGCCGAGCAGTACGTC.

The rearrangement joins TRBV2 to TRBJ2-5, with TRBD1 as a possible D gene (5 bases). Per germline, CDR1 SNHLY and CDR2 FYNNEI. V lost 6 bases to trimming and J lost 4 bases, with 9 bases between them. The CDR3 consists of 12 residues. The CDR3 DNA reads TGTGCCAGCAGGCAGGGTCCAGAGACCCAGTACTTC. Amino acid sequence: CASRQGPETQYF.

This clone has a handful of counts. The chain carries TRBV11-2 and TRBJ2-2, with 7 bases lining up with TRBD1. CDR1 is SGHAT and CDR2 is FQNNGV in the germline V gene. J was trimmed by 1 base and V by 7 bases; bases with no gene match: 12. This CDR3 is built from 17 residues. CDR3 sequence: CASIRGTWTGNTGELFF. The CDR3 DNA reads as TGTGCCAGCATCCGAGGGACCTGGACAGGGAACACCGGGGAGCTGTTTTTT.

The DNA of the CDR3 is TGTGCCAGCAGTCCCCGGGGTCTCCAAGAGACCCAGTACTTC. This translates into CASSPRGLQETQYF. The chain links TRBV2 to TRBJ2-5; D is perhaps TRBD2 (5 bases). Germline V gene lookup returns CDR1 SNHLY and CDR2 FYNNEI. V lost 5 bases to trimming and J lost 1 base, with 11 bases between them. The CDR3 has 14 amino acids.

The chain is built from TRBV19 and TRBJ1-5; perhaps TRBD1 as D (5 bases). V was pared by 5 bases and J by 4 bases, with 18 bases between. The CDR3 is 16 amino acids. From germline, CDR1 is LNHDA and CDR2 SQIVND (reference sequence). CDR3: CASSSGTALLNQPQHF. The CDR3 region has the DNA TGTGCCAGTAGTTCCGGGACGGCCTTACTTAATCAGCCCCAGCATTTT.

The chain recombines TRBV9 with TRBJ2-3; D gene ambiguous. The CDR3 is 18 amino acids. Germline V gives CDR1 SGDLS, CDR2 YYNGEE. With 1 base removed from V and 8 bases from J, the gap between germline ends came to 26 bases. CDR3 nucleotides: TGTGCCAGCAGCGTAAAATCATACCCGGTCTCCCCGTCGGGTACGCAGTATTTT. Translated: CASSVKSYPVSPSGTQYF.

CDR3 bases: TGCGCCAGCAGCCGCCGAGGGCTAGCGGCCCTTCAAGAGACCCAGTACTTC. Its protein is CASSRRGLAALQETQYF. V is TRBV4-1 and J is TRBJ2-5; 7 positions agree with TRBD2. After removal of 4 bases from V and 2 bases from J, the junction contained 13 bases not matched to a gene. Per germline, CDR1 MGHRA and CDR2 YSYEKL. The CDR3 has 17 amino acids.

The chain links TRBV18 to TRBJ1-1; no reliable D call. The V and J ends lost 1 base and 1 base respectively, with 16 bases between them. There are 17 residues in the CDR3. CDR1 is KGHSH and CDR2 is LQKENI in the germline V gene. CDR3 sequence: CASSPQLQRGGNTEAFF. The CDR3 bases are TGTGCCAGCTCACCACAACTACAGCGAGGAGGGAACACTGAAGCTTTCTTT.

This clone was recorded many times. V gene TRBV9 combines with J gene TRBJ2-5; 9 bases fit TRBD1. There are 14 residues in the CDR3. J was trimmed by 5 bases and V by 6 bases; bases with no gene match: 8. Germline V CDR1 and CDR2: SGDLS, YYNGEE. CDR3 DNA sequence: TGTGCCAGCACCATGGGACAGGGCGGGGAGACCCAGTACTTC. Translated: CASTMGQGGETQYF.

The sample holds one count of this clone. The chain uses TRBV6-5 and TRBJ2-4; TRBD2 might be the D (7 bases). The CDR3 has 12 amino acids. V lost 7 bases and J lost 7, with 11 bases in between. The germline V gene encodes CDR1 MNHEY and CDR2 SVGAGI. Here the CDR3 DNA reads TGTGCCAGCAAGGGGGGGGGTAACATTCAGTACTTC. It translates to CASKGGGNIQYF.

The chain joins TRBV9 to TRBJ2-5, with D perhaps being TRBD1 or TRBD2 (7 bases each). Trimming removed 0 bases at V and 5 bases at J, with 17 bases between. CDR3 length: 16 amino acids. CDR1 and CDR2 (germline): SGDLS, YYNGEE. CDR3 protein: CASSVAQGGGHETQYF. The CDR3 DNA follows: TGTGCCAGCAGCGTAGCTCAGGGGGGGGGCCACGAGACCCAGTACTTC.

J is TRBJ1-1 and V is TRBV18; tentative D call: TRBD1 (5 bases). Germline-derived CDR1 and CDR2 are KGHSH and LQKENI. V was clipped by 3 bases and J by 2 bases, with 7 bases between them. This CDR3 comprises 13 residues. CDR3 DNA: TGTGCCAGCTCACCGACAGTCAACACTGAAGCTTTCTTT. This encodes CASSPTVNTEAFF.

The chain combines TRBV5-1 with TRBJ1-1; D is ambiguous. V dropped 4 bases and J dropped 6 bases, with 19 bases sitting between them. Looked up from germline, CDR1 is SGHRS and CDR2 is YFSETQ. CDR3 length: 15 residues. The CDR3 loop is CASSRSPGGGSEAFF. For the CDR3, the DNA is TGCGCCAGCAGCCGATCGCCGGGAGGAGGCTCTGAAGCTTTCTTT.

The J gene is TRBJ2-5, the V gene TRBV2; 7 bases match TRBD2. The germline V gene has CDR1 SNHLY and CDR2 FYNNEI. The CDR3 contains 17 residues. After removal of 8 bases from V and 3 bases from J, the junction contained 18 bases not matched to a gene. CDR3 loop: CASFREASGNRKETQYF. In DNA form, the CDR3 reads TGTGCCAGCTTTAGGGAGGCTAGCGGCAATCGGAAAGAGACCCAGTACTTC.

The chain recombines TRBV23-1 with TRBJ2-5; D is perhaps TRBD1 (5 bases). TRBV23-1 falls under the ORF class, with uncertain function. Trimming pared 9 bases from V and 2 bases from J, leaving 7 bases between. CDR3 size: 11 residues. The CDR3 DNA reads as TGCGCCAGAAAGGGGCAAGAGACCCAGTACTTC. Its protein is CARKGQETQYF.

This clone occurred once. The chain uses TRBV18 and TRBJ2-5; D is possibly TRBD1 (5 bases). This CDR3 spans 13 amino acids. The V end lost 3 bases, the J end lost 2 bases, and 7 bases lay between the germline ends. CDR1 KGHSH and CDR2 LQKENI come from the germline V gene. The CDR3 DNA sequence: TGTGCCAGCTCACCCGACAGACAAGAGACCCAGTACTTC. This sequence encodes CASSPDRQETQYF.

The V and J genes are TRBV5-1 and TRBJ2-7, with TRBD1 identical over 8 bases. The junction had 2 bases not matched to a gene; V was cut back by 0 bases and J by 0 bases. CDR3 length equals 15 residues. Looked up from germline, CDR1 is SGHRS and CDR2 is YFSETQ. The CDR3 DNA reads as TGCGCCAGCAGCTTGGGGACAGGGAGCTCCTACGAGCAGTACGTC. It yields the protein CASSLGTGSSYEQYV.

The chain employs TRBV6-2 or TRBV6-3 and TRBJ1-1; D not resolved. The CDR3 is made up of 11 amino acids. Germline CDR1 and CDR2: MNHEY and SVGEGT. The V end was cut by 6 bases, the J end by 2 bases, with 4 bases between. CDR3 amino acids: CASSDNTEAFF. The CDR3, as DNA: TGTGCCAGCAGCGACAACACTGAAGCTTTCTTT.

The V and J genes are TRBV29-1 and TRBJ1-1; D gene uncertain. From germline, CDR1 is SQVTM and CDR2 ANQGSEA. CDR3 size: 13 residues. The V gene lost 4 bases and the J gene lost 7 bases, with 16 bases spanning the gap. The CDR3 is CSVVVQSSGEAFF. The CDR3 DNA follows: TGCAGCGTTGTGGTCCAATCTTCGGGTGAAGCTTTCTTT. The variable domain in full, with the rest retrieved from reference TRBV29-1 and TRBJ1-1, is SAVISQKPSRDICQRGTSLTIQCQVDSQVTMMFWYRQQPGQSLTLIATANQGSEATYESGFVIDKFPISRPNLTFSTLTVSNMSPEDSSIYLCSVVVQSSGEAFFGQGTRLTVV.